This T cell receptor beta chain was observed in a study of blood T cell repertoires in COVID-19. Overall study: The cDNA or gDNA used as material had been derived from T cells, B-cell-depleted T cells, or PBMCs.

Trimming took 0 bases from V and 5 from J, leaving 6 bases between them. This CDR3 region has 12 residues. Looked up from germline, CDR1 is SGHRS and CDR2 is YFSETQ. Enrolled through a virtual design, the participants were between 18 and 89 years of age and came from about two dozen US areas. Assignments of participants to cohorts depended upon their own reported clinical history. Per the study methods: The authors estimated nucleated cell counts from reference gene primer amplification. Assay: immunoSEQ multiplex PCR; the TCRdb copy retains only in-frame clones and omits some. D and trimming come from the DNA, and the V and J calls and clone size come from that table. There are about 250,000 clones in the sample; approximately 90% occur only once, and around 1.7% lies in the top ten.

The sequenced sample consisted of PBMCs or T cells enriched from blood (not recorded which). V is TRBV5-1 and J is TRBJ2-7; weak D call: TRBD1 (5 bases). The origin of this receptor is a man in his forties who had recovered from COVID-19. CDR3 sequence reads: CASSLEGDEQYF. The CDR3 DNA is TGCGCCAGCAGCTTGGAAGGGGACGAGCAGTACTTC.